This T cell receptor (beta chain) was found in a study of T cells in women clearing cervical HPV infection. Study context: Control women cleared a single incident HPV16 infection within 12 months. Study conclusions and caveats: A classifier using richness and V gene abundances reached an AUC of under 0.9. Repertoire richness, not evenness, was significantly elevated in CIN3+ cases versus controls. Controls had more TRBV6-7 (0.16%) than cases (0.11%).

This table comes from immunoSEQ multiplex PCR, and its TCRdb copy is limited to in-frame clones, with some not included. Recorded for this sample: tens of thousands of clones. V lost 3 bases to trimming and J lost 3 bases; unmatched junction nucleotides: 9. The CDR3 length is 15 residues. Looked up from germline, CDR1 is DFQATT and CDR2 is SNEGSKA (reference sequence). In the case of this clone: Its antigen remains unidentified. Sequencing ends 3 residues short of the CDR3 end; the germline J gene provides the rest.

Material: blood buffy coat. This clonotype originated in a woman aged 18 to 69 with a cervical HPV16 infection that either progressed to CIN3+ or cleared (not recorded which). The chain uses TRBV20-1 and TRBJ2-3; 7 positions agree with TRBD2. The sequenced part of the CDR3 DNA is TGCAGTGCTAGGATGACGCGGGGGTCAACAGATACG. Protein sequence: CSARMTRGSTDT. The CDR3, in full, reads CSARMTRGSTDTQYF.